Sequencing of this T cell receptor (beta chain) was carried out in a study of cytomegalovirus exposure and HLA in healthy donors. Overall study context: There were 117 million unique TCR beta sequences, drawn from about 190 million T cells, in an earlier analysis.

The PCR contained 60 Vbeta and 13 Jbeta primers. Generated by immunoSEQ multiplex PCR, the TCRdb table keeps only in-frame clones and is missing some. This sample has around 150,000 clones, with 75% to 80% found just once. The trim removed 5 bases at V and 2 bases at J, leaving 6 bases unmatched. This CDR3 has 15 amino acids. Germline CDR1 reads MNHNY; CDR2 reads SVGAGI (reference sequence). Sequencing was done on a sample of PBMCs. The source of this sequence is a woman aged 25 to 45 in good health and CMV-seronegative. V usage is TRBV6-6 and J usage is TRBJ1-2; TRBD1 aligns across 9 bases. Here the CDR3 reads CASSTDGQGNYGYTF. The CDR3 nucleotides are TGTGCCAGCAGTACCGACGGACAGGGGAACTATGGCTACACCTTC.